Following are 25 T cell receptor beta chains from one sample sequenced in a study of sequential checkpoint blockade in melanoma. The sample's treatment: randomized to nivolumab then ipilimumab (arm A) or the reverse (arm B). Repertoires were generated with immunoSEQ multiplex PCR, while TCRdb's copy carries only in-frame clones and drops some. The sample has 15,000 to 20,000 clones, 72% seen once. This specimen consisted of CD8+ T cells sorted from blood (inferred from file names), obtained from a patient given nivolumab and ipilimumab in sequence. All receptors come from a human donor with melanoma.

CDR3 in amino acids: CASSFFRDRGERSAGELFF. In DNA form, the CDR3 reads TGTGCCAGCAGCTTTTTCCGGGACAGGGGCGAACGAAGCGCCGGGGAGCTGTTTTTT. The J gene is TRBJ2-2, the V gene TRBV11-2; TRBD1 matches 10 bases. Germline assignment: CDR1 SGHAT and CDR2 FQNNGV. V shed 3 bases, J shed 6 bases, and the junction held 16 bases outside the gene matches. CDR3 size: 19 residues. Full variable domain (remainder filled in from reference TRBV11-2 and TRBJ2-2): EAGVAQSPRYKIIEKRQSVAFWCNPISGHATLYWYQQILGQGPKLLIQFQNNGVVDDSQLPKDRFSAERLKGVDSTLKIQPAKLEDSAVYLCASSFFRDRGERSAGELFFGEGSRLTVL.

This chain joins TRBV4-1 and TRBJ1-3; TRBD1 matches at 8 bases. CDR1 is MGHRA, CDR2 YSYEKL, per germline. The CDR3 has 15 residues. Trimming at V came to 2 bases and at J to 2 bases, leaving 2 bases not matched to a gene. The CDR3 DNA reads as TGCGCCAGCAGCCAATTACAGGGGGCTGGAAACACCATATATTTT. Translating it yields CASSQLQGAGNTIYF.

The chain combines TRBV5-8 with TRBJ2-7; 9 bases fit TRBD1. After removal of 4 bases from V and 6 bases from J, the junction contained 11 bases not matched to a gene. The CDR3 has 15 amino acids. Looked up from germline, CDR1 is SGHTS and CDR2 is YDEGEE. The CDR3 protein is CASSEYRGPVSEQYF. The CDR3 region has the DNA TGTGCCAGCAGCGAGTACAGGGGGCCTGTTTCCGAGCAGTACTTC.

The genes are TRBV4-3 and TRBJ1-1, with 8 bases identical to TRBD1. This CDR3 is 15 amino acids long. V shed 4 bases, J shed 4 bases, and the junction held 8 bases outside the gene matches. Germline CDR1 is LGHNA and CDR2 is YSLEER. The CDR3 nucleotides are TGCGCCAGCAGCCCCCAGGCCGGGACAGGCACTGAAGCTTTCTTT. Amino acids: CASSPQAGTGTEAFF.

The chain combines TRBV20-1 with TRBJ1-4; D uncertain. The CDR3 extends over 10 amino acids. The V gene's germline CDR1 is DFQATT and CDR2 SNEGSKA (reference sequence). Trimming shortened V by 5 bases and J by 8 bases, and 6 bases separated the two germline ends. CDR3: CSALEEKLFF. The CDR3 DNA follows: TGCAGTGCTCTGGAGGAAAAACTGTTTTTT.

The chain uses TRBV5-6 and TRBJ2-5; D possibly corresponds to TRBD2 (5 bases). The CDR3 consists of 16 residues. Germline V gene lookup returns CDR1 SGHDT and CDR2 YYEEEE. Between the trimmed V and J ends, which lost 0 bases and 2 bases, there was a span of 14 bases. The CDR3 region is CASSLAGLAAQETQYF. As DNA, the CDR3 is TGTGCCAGCAGCTTGGCCGGGCTAGCAGCTCAAGAGACCCAGTACTTC. Full variable domain (remainder filled in from reference TRBV5-6 and TRBJ2-5): DAGVTQSPTHLIKTRGQQVTLRCSPKSGHDTVSWYQQALGQGPQFIFQYYEEEERQRGNFPDRFSGHQFPNYSSELNVNALLLGDSALYLCASSLAGLAAQETQYFGPGTRLLVL.

The J gene is TRBJ2-7, the V gene TRBV18; 8 positions match TRBD1. J gave up 2 bases and V 2 bases, and 8 bases lay outside the gene matches. The CDR3 extends over 16 amino acids. Germline V lookup: CDR1 KGHSH, CDR2 LQKENI. CDR3 DNA sequence: TGTGCCAGCTCACCATCGAGACAGGGGATTCCCTACGAGCAGTACTTC. Translating it yields CASSPSRQGIPYEQYF.

The V and J genes are TRBV6-1 and TRBJ1-1; D may be TRBD1 (5 bases). The CDR3 has 16 residues. V was pared by 3 bases and J by 1 base, with 15 bases between. Looked up from germline, CDR1 is MNHNS and CDR2 is SASEGT. The CDR3 DNA sequence: TGTGCCAGCAGTGACCCCTCCAGGGCCCCGAACACTGAAGCTTTCTTT. Translated: CASSDPSRAPNTEAFF.

The CDR3 region is CASSAGTGVYEQYF. The CDR3 DNA reads TGTGCCAGCAGTGCGGGAACGGGGGTCTACGAGCAGTACTTC. The rearrangement joins TRBV6-1 to TRBJ2-7, with TRBD2 as a possible D gene (6 bases). V was pared by 4 bases and J by 3 bases, with 13 bases between. Germline values: CDR1 MNHNS, CDR2 SASEGT. The CDR3 length is 14 residues.

The chain recombines TRBV9 with TRBJ2-6; a possible D gene is TRBD1 (6 bases). The CDR3 loop spans 16 amino acids. The V end lost 2 bases, the J end lost 4 bases, and 13 bases lay between the germline ends. Germline V CDR1 and CDR2: SGDLS, YYNGEE. As DNA, the CDR3 is TGTGCCAGCAGCGTTGGCAGGGGTCCCGGGGCCAACGTCCTGACTTTC. Encoded protein: CASSVGRGPGANVLTF.

To note about this clone: An end of the junction does not agree with germline; a read error may underlie this. The chain joins TRBV7-7 to TRBJ1-1; 9 nucleotides match TRBD1. Germline loops: CDR1 SSHAT, CDR2 FNYEAQ (reference sequence). The CDR3 has 15 residues. The DNA for the CDR3 is TGTGCTAGCAGCCTGATGGACAGGGGAGCTACTGAAGCTTTCTTT. It translates to CASSLMDRGATEAFF. The variable domain in full, completed from reference TRBV7-7 and TRBJ1-1, reads GAGVSQSPRYKVTKRGQDVTLRCDPISSHATLYWYQQALGQGPEFLTYFNYEAQPDKSGLPSDRFSAERPEGSISTLTIQRTEQRDSAMYRCASSLMDRGATEAFFGQGTRLTVV.

Turning to this clone: The junction differs from germline at one of its ends, possibly a read error. The chain employs TRBV27 and TRBJ2-5, with TRBD1 matching 7 bases. CDR3 length: 15 residues. The V gene's germline CDR1 is MNHEY and CDR2 SMNVEV (reference sequence). The CDR3 region is CASNLVGGPKETQYF. The CDR3 bases are TGTGCCAGCAATTTAGTAGGGGGCCCGAAAGAGACCCAGTACTTC.

This sequence joins TRBV5-4 and TRBJ1-2, with D unresolved. The CDR3 length is 16 residues. The germline gives CDR1 SGHNT, CDR2 YYREEE (reference sequence). V was cut by 6 bases and J by 4 bases, with 22 bases left in between. The DNA for the CDR3 is TGTGCCAGCAATGTACGCATACCAGGAAAGACCTATGGCTACACCTTC. This codes for CASNVRIPGKTYGYTF.

This chain joins TRBV27 and TRBJ1-1, with TRBD1 identical over 7 bases. V dropped 3 bases and J dropped 6; count of bases not matched to a gene: 10. CDR1 and CDR2 from the germline V gene are MNHEY and SMNVEV (reference sequence). This CDR3 has 15 amino acids. As DNA, the CDR3 is TGTGCCAGCAGTTTCCTACAGGGGCCTGATCCTGAAGCTTTCTTT. Translation: CASSFLQGPDPEAFF.

This chain links TRBV5-6 with TRBJ2-5; the D is unclear. This CDR3 has 14 residues. The V gene lost 0 bases and the J gene lost 1 base, with 7 bases spanning the gap. Germline V gene data show CDR1 as SGHDT and CDR2 as YYEEEE. Written as DNA, the CDR3 is TGTGCCAGCAGCTTGGACTATTCCCAAGAGACCCAGTACTTC. Translating gives CASSLDYSQETQYF. The whole variable domain, remainder taken from reference TRBV5-6 and TRBJ2-5, is DAGVTQSPTHLIKTRGQQVTLRCSPKSGHDTVSWYQQALGQGPQFIFQYYEEEERQRGNFPDRFSGHQFPNYSSELNVNALLLGDSALYLCASSLDYSQETQYFGPGTRLLVL.

The chain combines TRBV4-2 with TRBJ2-7, with 9 bases aligning to TRBD2. The CDR3 runs 16 residues. Germline-derived CDR1 and CDR2 are LGHNA and YNFKEQ. V gave up 0 bases and J gave up 3 bases; unmatched junction bases: 6. The CDR3 region is CASSQDASGTYYEQYF. CDR3 bases: TGTGCCAGCAGCCAAGATGCTAGCGGGACCTACTACGAGCAGTACTTC.

The V gene is TRBV7-2, the J gene TRBJ2-5; D call uncertain. This CDR3 comprises 13 residues. With 1 base removed from V and 5 bases from J, the gap between germline ends came to 8 bases. CDR1 and CDR2 from the germline V gene are SGHTA and FQGNSA. The CDR3 sequence: CASSLGLRETQYF. CDR3 coding DNA: TGTGCCAGCAGCTTAGGGTTACGGGAGACCCAGTACTTC.

The chain is built from TRBV28 and TRBJ2-3; 9 bases match TRBD1. V shed 8 bases, J shed 1 base, and the junction held 10 bases outside the gene matches. The germline gives CDR1 MDHEN, CDR2 SYDVKM. The CDR3 consists of 16 residues. CDR3 amino acids: CASGGQGTTGTDTQYF. The CDR3 DNA is TGTGCCAGCGGAGGACAGGGGACGACTGGCACAGATACGCAGTATTTT.

This clone was seen a handful of times. The rearrangement links TRBV7-2 to TRBJ2-3; TRBD2 is a possible D gene (6 bases). The V gene lost 6 bases and the J gene lost 0 bases, with 7 bases spanning the gap. Germline loops: CDR1 SGHTA, CDR2 FQGNSA. The CDR3 totals 13 residues. CDR3 loop: CASRAGSTDTQYF. In DNA, the CDR3 is TGTGCCAGCAGAGCGGGTAGCACAGATACGCAGTATTTT.

The DNA for the CDR3 is TGTGCCAGCAGCTTAGCGCGGGAGGTAGACGAGCAGTACTTC. Translating it yields CASSLAREVDEQYF. The rearrangement links TRBV7-9 to TRBJ2-7; 8 nucleotides match TRBD2. This CDR3 contains 14 residues. CDR1 and CDR2 (germline): SEHNR, FQNEAQ (reference sequence). V lost 0 bases and J lost 5; bases outside the gene matches: 3.

CDR3 loop: CASSLTGSTDTQYF. DNA for the CDR3: TGTGCCAGCAGCTTAACCGGTAGCACAGATACGCAGTATTTT. This chain uses TRBV7-3 with TRBJ2-3; D is unclear. This CDR3 has 14 residues. Germline loops: CDR1 SGHTA, CDR2 FQGTGA. Trimming removed 0 bases at V and 0 bases at J, with 4 bases between.

V gene TRBV7-2 combines with J gene TRBJ2-2; 9 bases agree with TRBD2. The germline CDR1 and CDR2 sequences are SGHTA and FQGNSA. The CDR3 is 15 amino acids. V shed 3 bases, J shed 8 bases, and the junction held 7 bases outside the gene matches. DNA of the CDR3: TGTGCCAGCAGCTTTACAGCGGGAGGTCAGGGGGAGCTGTTTTTT. Amino acid sequence: CASSFTAGGQGELFF.

V and J are TRBV10-1 and TRBJ2-7, with 8 bases lining up with TRBD2. The CDR3 is made up of 12 amino acids. The junction had 4 bases not matched to a gene; V was cut back by 9 bases and J by 3 bases. Germline V gives CDR1 WNHNN, CDR2 SYGVQD (reference sequence). The DNA of the CDR3 is TGCGCCAGTTCGGGAGGGGGCTACGAGCAGTACTTC. Translation gives CASSGGGYEQYF.

V usage is TRBV27 and J usage is TRBJ1-5, with 7 bases lining up with TRBD1. V shed 3 bases, J shed 3 bases, and the junction held 5 bases outside the gene matches. There are 15 residues in the CDR3. The germline CDR1 and CDR2 sequences are MNHEY and SMNVEV (reference sequence). The CDR3 nucleotides read TGTGCCAGCAGTTTTAGGGGACAGTTCAATCAGCCCCAGCATTTT. Translated: CASSFRGQFNQPQHF.

This chain uses TRBV19 with TRBJ2-1; 7 bases are shared with TRBD2. Germline V CDR1 and CDR2: LNHDA, SQIVND (reference sequence). The V gene end was trimmed by 8 bases and the J gene end by 3 bases; junction bases not matched to a gene: 4. The CDR3 consists of 13 residues. The CDR3 DNA reads as TGTGCCAGTTGGGGGGGAAACTACAATGAGCAGTTCTTC. Amino acid sequence: CASWGGNYNEQFF.